This passage covers 4 T cell receptor beta chains from one sample sequenced in a study of T-cell memory formation after mild COVID-19. TCRdb ran MiXCR on the 5' RACE reads and lists one entry per CDR3 protein. In the table there are around 420,000 distinct CDR3 sequences, 20% to 25% of which are singletons. The sequenced sample consisted of PBMCs or a T cell subset sorted from them (not recorded which). Receptors were obtained from an adult woman who had mild COVID-19 (a few samples of this study predate the infection). Cell type and time point are not known.

This rearrangement joins TRBV4-2 to TRBJ1-2; tentatively, D is TRBD1 (6 bases). The V gene's germline CDR1 is LGHNA and CDR2 YNFKEQ. Trimming took off 0 bases at V and 2 bases at J, with 10 bases between the two ends. The CDR3 extends over 15 amino acids. The CDR3 loop is CASSQDAGTNYGYTF. In DNA form, the CDR3 reads TGTGCCAGCAGCCAAGATGCAGGGACAAACTATGGCTACACCTTC.

This clonotype was recorded only once. The CDR3 loop reads CSVDESGKAKNIQYF. Here the CDR3 DNA reads TGCAGCGTTGACGAGAGCGGGAAAGCCAAAAACATTCAGTACTTC. V is TRBV29-1 and J is TRBJ2-4; 7 bases map to TRBD2. Germline CDR1 is SQVTM and CDR2 is ANQGSEA. This CDR3 comprises 15 residues. With V trimmed by 3 bases and J by 0 bases, 5 bases remained unmatched.

The CDR3 DNA sequence: TGTGCCAGCAGTTACGGTGAAGGGCGAGGGACTGAAGCTTTCTTT. Protein: CASSYGEGRGTEAFF. The J gene is TRBJ1-1, the V gene TRBV6-5, with D unclear. The CDR3 contains 15 residues. The V and J ends lost 2 bases and 5 bases respectively, with 15 bases between them. CDR1 is MNHEY and CDR2 is SVGAGI in the germline V gene.

This chain uses TRBV21-1 with TRBJ2-7. TRBV21-1 is labeled a pseudogene. This CDR3 comprises 11 residues. Written as DNA, the CDR3 is TGTGCCAGCAGCAACCAAATCGAGCAGTACTTC. This translates into CASSNQIEQYF.